This T cell receptor (beta chain) was identified in a study of OX40 agonist ivuxolimab in advanced cancers. Notes on the study in general: Circulating CD4+ and CD8+ T cells showed clonal expansion by week 6 at 0.1 to 3.0 mg/kg.

Sampling times: baseline, cycle 4 day 1, cycle 7 day 1. The CDR3 runs 15 residues. Germline-derived CDR1 and CDR2 are MGHRA and YSYEKL. V lost 4 bases, J lost 7 bases, and 20 bases lay in between. Regarding this clone: The antigen remains undetermined.

The table came from immunoSEQ multiplex PCR; TCRdb's copy has only in-frame clones and leaves some out. The sample includes under 100,000 clones, roughly nine tenths seen only once; the top ten take about 0.31%. The gene calls are TRBV4-1 and TRBJ2-7; unclear D gene. The clonotype originates from an adult with an advanced solid tumor such as melanoma, head and neck, liver or kidney cancer. The sample here was CD4+ or CD8+ T cells sorted from blood, taken in a trial of the OX40 agonist ivuxolimab. CDR3: CASSRREGPDEEQYF. The CDR3 DNA reads TGCGCCAGCAGCCGACGTGAAGGGCCGGACGAAGAGCAGTACTTC.